The 5 T cell receptor beta chains below were found in one sample sequenced in a study of T cells in Graves' hyperthyroidism and ophthalmopathy. It was RNA transcripts that yielded the amplified TCR beta CDR3 regions. The TCR CDR3 first-round RT-PCR relied on the HTBI primer set. TCRdb re-called the multiplex PCR reads with MiXCR, one entry per CDR3 protein. The data hold hundreds of thousands of distinct CDR3 sequences, with approximately 40% observed a single time. The sequenced sample was blood. The receptors originated from a woman between 40 and 50 years old with Graves' hyperthyroidism.

The chain carries TRBV12-3 or TRBV12-4 and TRBJ1-2; 8 bases match TRBD1. This CDR3 contains 16 residues. Germline trimming cut 8 bases from V and 8 bases from J; bases unmatched to any gene: 19. CDR3 bases: TGTGCCAGCTCACCCTATTCCGGACAGGGAGAGCGCGGCTACACCTTC. Translation gives CASSPYSGQGERGYTF.

Comment on this clonotype: This may be a read error, as it is one base from a much larger clone. The CDR3 coding sequence is TGTGCCAGCAGTTTGACTACAGGGGTCACTGAAGCTTTCTTT. It specifies CASSLTTGVTEAFF. The chain carries TRBV12-3 or TRBV12-4 and TRBJ1-1; 7 bases align to TRBD1. Germline trimming cut 3 bases from V and 4 bases from J; bases unmatched to any gene: 5. The CDR3 loop spans 14 amino acids.

Ten or more counts support this clonotype. This chain links TRBV6-5 with TRBJ1-1; D is unclear. Germline V gives CDR1 MNHEY, CDR2 SVGAGI. The length of the CDR3 is 13 residues. V lost 5 bases and J lost 3, with 10 bases in between. DNA of the CDR3: TGTGCCAGCAGTCCCCATATGGACACTGAAGCTTTCTTT. Translated, it gives CASSPHMDTEAFF.

This clonotype has just a few counts. A read error may explain this, as a much larger clone is one base away. This chain connects TRBV11-2 to TRBJ1-1; the D gene is possibly TRBD1 (5 bases). This CDR3 region has 15 residues. Per the germline V gene, CDR1 is SGHAT and CDR2 is FQNNGV. V was clipped by 5 bases and J by 1 base, with 14 bases between them. DNA for the CDR3: TGTGCCAGCAGCAGCCTGGGACCAGGGAACACTGAAGCTTTCTTT. Translating gives CASSSLGPGNTEAFF.

The table lists this clonotype with a few counts. The rearrangement joins TRBV7-3 to TRBJ2-3; D is perhaps TRBD2 (5 bases). The better agreement between TRBJ2-7 and the DNA end casts doubt on the J call. Germline V lookup: CDR1 SGHTA, CDR2 FQGTGA. The CDR3 is 13 amino acids. CDR3 amino acids: CASSSSSTDTQYF. The DNA for the CDR3 is TGTGCCAGCTCTTCTAGCTCCACAGATACGCAGTACTTC.